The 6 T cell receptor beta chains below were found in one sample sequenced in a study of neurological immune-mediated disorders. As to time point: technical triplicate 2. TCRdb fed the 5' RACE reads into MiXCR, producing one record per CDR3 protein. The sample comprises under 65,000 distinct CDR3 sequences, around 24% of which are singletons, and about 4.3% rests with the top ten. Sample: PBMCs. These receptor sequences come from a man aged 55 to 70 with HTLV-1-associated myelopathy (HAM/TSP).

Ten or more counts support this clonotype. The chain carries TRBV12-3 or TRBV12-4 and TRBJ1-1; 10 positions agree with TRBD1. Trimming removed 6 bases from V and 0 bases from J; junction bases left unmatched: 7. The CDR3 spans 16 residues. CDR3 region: CASRLPGQGLNTEAFF. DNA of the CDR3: TGTGCCAGCAGGCTCCCGGGACAGGGGTTGAACACTGAAGCTTTCTTT.

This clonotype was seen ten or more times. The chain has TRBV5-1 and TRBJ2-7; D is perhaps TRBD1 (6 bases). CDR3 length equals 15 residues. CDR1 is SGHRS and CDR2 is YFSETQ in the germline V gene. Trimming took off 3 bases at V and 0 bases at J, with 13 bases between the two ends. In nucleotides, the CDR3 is TGCGCCAGCAGCTCTGCTTTGGACAGCTCCTACGAGCAGTACTTC. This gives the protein CASSSALDSSYEQYF.

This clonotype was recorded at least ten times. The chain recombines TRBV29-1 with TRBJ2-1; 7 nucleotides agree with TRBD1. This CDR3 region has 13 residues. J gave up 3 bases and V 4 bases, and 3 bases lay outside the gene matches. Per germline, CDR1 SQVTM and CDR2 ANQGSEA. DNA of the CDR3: TGCAGCGTTGGCCGGGACAGCTACAATGAGCAGTTCTTC. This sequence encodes CSVGRDSYNEQFF.

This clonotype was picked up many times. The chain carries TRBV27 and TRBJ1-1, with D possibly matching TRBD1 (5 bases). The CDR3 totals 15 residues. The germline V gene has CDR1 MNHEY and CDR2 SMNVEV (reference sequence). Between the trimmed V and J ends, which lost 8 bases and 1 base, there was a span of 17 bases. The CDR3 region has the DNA TGTGCCAGCGGGGGTCTCGGCCGGCGGAACACTGAAGCTTTCTTT. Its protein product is CASGGLGRRNTEAFF.

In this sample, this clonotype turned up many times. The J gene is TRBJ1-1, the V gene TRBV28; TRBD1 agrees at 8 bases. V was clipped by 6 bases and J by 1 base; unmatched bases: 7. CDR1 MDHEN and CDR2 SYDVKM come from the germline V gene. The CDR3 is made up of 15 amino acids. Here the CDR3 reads CASSPNGQGNTEAFF. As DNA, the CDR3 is TGTGCCAGCAGCCCTAACGGACAGGGGAACACTGAAGCTTTCTTT.

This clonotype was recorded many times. Here the CDR3 reads CAISEGYEQYF. CDR3 DNA sequence: TGTGCCATCAGTGAGGGATACGAGCAGTACTTC. The V and J genes are TRBV10-3 and TRBJ2-7; D call uncertain. CDR1 and CDR2 (germline): ENHRY, SYGVKD. Trimming pared 2 bases from V and 4 bases from J, leaving 3 bases between. This CDR3 has 11 residues.